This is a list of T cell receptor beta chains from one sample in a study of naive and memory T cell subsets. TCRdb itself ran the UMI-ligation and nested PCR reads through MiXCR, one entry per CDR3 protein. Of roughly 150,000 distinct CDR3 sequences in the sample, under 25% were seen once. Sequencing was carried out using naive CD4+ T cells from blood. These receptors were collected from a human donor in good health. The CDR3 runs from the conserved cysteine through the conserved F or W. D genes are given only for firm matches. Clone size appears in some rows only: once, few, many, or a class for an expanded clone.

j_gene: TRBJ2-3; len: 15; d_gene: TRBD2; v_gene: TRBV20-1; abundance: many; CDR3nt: TGCAGTGCTAGCACCAGCGGGAGTAGAGCAGATACGCAGTATTTT; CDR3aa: CSASTSGSRADTQYF
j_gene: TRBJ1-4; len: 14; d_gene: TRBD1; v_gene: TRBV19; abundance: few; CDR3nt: TGTGCCAGTAGTTCGACAGGGATCGCTGAAAAACTGTTTTTT; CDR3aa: CASSSTGIAEKLFF
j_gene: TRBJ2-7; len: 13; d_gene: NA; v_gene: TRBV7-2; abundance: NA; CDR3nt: TGTGCCAGCAGCTTTGACTACAACTACGAGCAGTACTTC; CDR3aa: CASSFDYNYEQYF
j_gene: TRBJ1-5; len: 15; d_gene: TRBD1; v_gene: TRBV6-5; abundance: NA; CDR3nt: TGTGCCAGCAGTGCAGGGGGGATTAGCAATCAGCCCCAGCATTTT; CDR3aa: CASSAGGISNQPQHF
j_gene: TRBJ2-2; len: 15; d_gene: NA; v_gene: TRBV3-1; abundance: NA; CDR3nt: TGTGCCAGCAGCCCCCCCGGGACGAACACCGGGGAGCTGTTTTTT; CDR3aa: CASSPPGTNTGELFF
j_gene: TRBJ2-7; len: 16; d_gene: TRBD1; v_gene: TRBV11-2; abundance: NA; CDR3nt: TGTGCCAGCAGCTCAAGAATCCGGGACAGACTATACGAGCAGTACTTC; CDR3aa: CASSSRIRDRLYEQYF
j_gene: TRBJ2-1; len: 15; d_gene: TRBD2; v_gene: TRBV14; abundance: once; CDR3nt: TGTGCCAGCAGCCAAGAGAGGACTAGAGGTAATGAGCAGTTCTTC; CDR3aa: CASSQERTRGNEQFF
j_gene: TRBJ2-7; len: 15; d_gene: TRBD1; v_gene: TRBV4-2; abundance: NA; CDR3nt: TGTGCCAGCAGCCAGTGGGACAGGGACTCCTACGAGCAGTACTTC; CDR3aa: CASSQWDRDSYEQYF
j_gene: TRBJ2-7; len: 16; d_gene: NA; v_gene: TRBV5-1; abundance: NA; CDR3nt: TGCGCCAGCAGCCAGAGAGTTGGGGGCGCGATTAGCGAGCAGTACTTC; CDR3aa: CASSQRVGGAISEQYF
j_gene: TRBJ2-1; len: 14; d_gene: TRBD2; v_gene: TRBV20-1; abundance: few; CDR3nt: TGCAGTGCTACGGGACTAGCGGGACATTGGGAGCAGTTCTTC; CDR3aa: CSATGLAGHWEQFF
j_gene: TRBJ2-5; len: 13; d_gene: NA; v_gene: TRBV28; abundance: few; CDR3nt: TGTGCCAGCACCCCTTGGCTAGCCGGGGACCAGTACTTC; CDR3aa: CASTPWLAGDQYF
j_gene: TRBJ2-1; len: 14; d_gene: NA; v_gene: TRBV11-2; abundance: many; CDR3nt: TGTGCCAGCAGCCCCGGTATCAGCGTCCATGAGCAGTTCTTC; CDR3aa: CASSPGISVHEQFF
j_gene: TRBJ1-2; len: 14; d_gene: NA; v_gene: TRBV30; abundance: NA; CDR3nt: TGTGCCTGGAGTGAAACAACGACTAACTATGGCTACACCTTC; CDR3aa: CAWSETTTNYGYTF
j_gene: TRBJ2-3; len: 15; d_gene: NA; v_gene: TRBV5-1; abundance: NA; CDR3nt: TGCGCCAGCAGCTTCATAGTGGGCGGAACAGATACGCAGTATTTT; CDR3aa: CASSFIVGGTDTQYF
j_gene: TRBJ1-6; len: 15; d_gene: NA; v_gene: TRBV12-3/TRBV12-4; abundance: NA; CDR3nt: TGTGCCAGCAGTTTAATTGGCACCAATAATTCACCCCTCCACTTT; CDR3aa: CASSLIGTNNSPLHF
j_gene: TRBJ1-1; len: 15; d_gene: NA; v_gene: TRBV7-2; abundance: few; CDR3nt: TGTGCCAGCAGCTTATACAGGGCTACATACACTGAAGCTTTCTTT; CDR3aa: CASSLYRATYTEAFF
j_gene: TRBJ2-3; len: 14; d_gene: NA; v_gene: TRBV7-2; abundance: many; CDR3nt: TGTGCCAGCAAAGGAGCCATAGTCACAGATACGCAGTATTTT; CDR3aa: CASKGAIVTDTQYF
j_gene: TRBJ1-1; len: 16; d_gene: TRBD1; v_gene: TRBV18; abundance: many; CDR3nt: TGTGCCAGCCGACCAAGGGGACAGAGACTGAACACTGAAGCTTTCTTT; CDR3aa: CASRPRGQRLNTEAFF
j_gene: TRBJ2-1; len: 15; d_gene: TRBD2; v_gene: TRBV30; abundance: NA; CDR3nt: TGTGCCTGGAGGAGAGGACTAGCGGGGAGTGATGAGCAGTTCTTC; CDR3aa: CAWRRGLAGSDEQFF
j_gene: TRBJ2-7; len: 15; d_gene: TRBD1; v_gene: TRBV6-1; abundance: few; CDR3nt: TGTGCCAGCAGCGATGGGACAGCGAGTGCCTACGAGCAGTACTTC; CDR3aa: CASSDGTASAYEQYF
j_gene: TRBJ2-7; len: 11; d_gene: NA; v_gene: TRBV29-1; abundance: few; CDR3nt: TGCAGCGTTGGTCACGGGGGCGAGCAGTACTTC; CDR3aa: CSVGHGGEQYF
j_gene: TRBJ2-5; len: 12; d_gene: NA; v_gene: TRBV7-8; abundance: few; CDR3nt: TGTGCCAGCAGCTTTATCCAAGAGACCCAGTACTTC; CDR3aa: CASSFIQETQYF
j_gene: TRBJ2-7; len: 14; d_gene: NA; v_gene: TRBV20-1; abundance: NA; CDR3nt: TGCAGTGCTAGGCCAGGACCGTTCGGCTACGAGCAGTACTTC; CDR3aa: CSARPGPFGYEQYF
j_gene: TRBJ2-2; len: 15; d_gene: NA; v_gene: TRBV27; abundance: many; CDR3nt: TGTGCCAGCAGTTTACGCCCGGTGAACACCGGGGAGCTGTTTTTT; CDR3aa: CASSLRPVNTGELFF
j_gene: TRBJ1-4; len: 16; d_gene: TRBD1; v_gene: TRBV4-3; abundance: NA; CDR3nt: TGCGCCAGCAGACGGGACAGGAGTTCAACTAATGAAAAACTGTTTTTT; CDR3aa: CASRRDRSSTNEKLFF
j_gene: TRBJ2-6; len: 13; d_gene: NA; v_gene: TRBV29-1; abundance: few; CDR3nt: TGCAGCGTCGCCGCCTCTGGGGCCAACGTCCTGACTTTC; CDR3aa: CSVAASGANVLTF